This passage covers 21 T cell receptor beta chains from one sample sequenced in a study of cytomegalovirus exposure and HLA in healthy donors. PCR employed 60 Vbeta and 13 Jbeta primers. TCRdb's table, derived via immunoSEQ multiplex PCR, lists solely in-frame clones and lacks some. The sample yields fewer than 150,000 clones, about four fifths seen once. The specimen was PBMCs. These receptors came from a man aged 35-49 years in good health and CMV-seropositive.

This rearrangement joins TRBV19 to TRBJ1-1; D remains ambiguous. Germline V gives CDR1 LNHDA, CDR2 SQIVND (reference sequence). The germline V and J ends were trimmed by 5 bases and 12 bases, with 13 bases remaining between them. The CDR3 spans 11 residues. This chain's CDR3 is CASSFDWLSFF. The DNA of the CDR3 is TGTGCCAGTAGTTTTGACTGGCTGTCTTTCTTT.

The J gene is TRBJ2-1, the V gene TRBV27; TRBD1 is a possible D gene (6 bases). V was pared by 7 bases and J by 2 bases, with 18 bases between. This CDR3 is 16 amino acids long. Germline loops: CDR1 MNHEY, CDR2 SMNVEV (reference sequence). CDR3 in DNA: TGTGCCAGCAAGATCTCAGGGGCGGACGCCTACAATGAGCAGTTCTTC. Encoded protein: CASKISGADAYNEQFF.

The chain uses TRBV18 and TRBJ2-7, with D possibly being TRBD1 (5 bases). Germline V lookup: CDR1 KGHSH, CDR2 LQKENI. Trimming took off 1 base at V and 2 bases at J, with 12 bases between the two ends. The CDR3 has 15 amino acids. The CDR3 spells CASSPRALGAYEQYF. The CDR3 nucleotides read TGTGCCAGCTCACCACGCGCATTAGGGGCCTACGAGCAGTACTTC.

The chain couples TRBV10-2 to TRBJ1-1, with D unclear. Trimming took off 7 bases at V and 3 bases at J, with 18 bases between the two ends. CDR1 WSHSY and CDR2 SAAADI come from the germline V gene. This CDR3 contains 15 residues. CDR3 DNA: TGCGCCAGCAAAGAGGCCCTCGAGTGGCACACTGAAGCTTTCTTT. Its translation is CASKEALEWHTEAFF.

This clone was found a few times. The gene calls are TRBV6-5 and TRBJ2-1; 9 bases are a match to TRBD1. Germline CDR1 is MNHEY and CDR2 is SVGAGI. This CDR3 contains 15 residues. With 6 bases clipped from V and 7 bases from J, the junction kept 10 bases outside the gene matches. The CDR3 nucleotides are TGTGCCAGCAGAACCGGGACAGGGATGAGTAATGAGCAGTTCTTC. This encodes CASRTGTGMSNEQFF.

This chain links TRBV6-5 with TRBJ1-5; 9 bases match TRBD1. The CDR3 totals 14 residues. V lost 5 bases to trimming and J lost 9 bases; unmatched junction nucleotides: 8. CDR1 is MNHEY, CDR2 SVGAGI, per germline. CDR3 sequence (DNA): TGTGCCAGCAGTGACAGGGGGGGGGAGAGGCCCCAGCATTTT. Translated, it gives CASSDRGGERPQHF.

This clone came up once. V usage is TRBV18 and J usage is TRBJ2-5, with TRBD2 matching over 12 bases. In germline, CDR1 is KGHSH, CDR2 LQKENI. Unmatched junction bases numbered 16, after V lost 3 bases and J lost 5 bases. The CDR3 runs to 19 residues. As DNA, the CDR3 is TGTGCCAGCTCACCTATCCCGGGACTAGCGGGTGATGCTCGGGAGACCCAGTACTTC. Its protein product is CASSPIPGLAGDARETQYF.

This clone was detected once. The CDR3 region is CASSPGTGKKVDYTF. In DNA form, the CDR3 reads TGTGCCAGCAGCCCGGGGACAGGAAAGAAGGTCGACTACACCTTC. The chain employs TRBV7-9 and TRBJ1-2; TRBD1 agrees at 8 bases. The germline CDR1 and CDR2 sequences are SEHNR and FQNEAQ (reference sequence). V shed 5 bases, J shed 10 bases, and the junction held 15 bases outside the gene matches. CDR3 length equals 15 residues.

In this sample, this clone turned up a few times. The chain links TRBV27 to TRBJ2-3; 8 positions agree with TRBD1. The CDR3 has 17 residues. Trimming at V came to 6 bases and at J to 3 bases, leaving 14 bases not matched to a gene. Germline lookup yields CDR1 MNHEY and CDR2 SMNVEV (reference sequence). CDR3 residues: CASSSTPTGVVTDTQYF. CDR3 DNA sequence: TGTGCCAGCAGCTCGACCCCGACAGGGGTTGTGACAGATACGCAGTATTTT.

Note on this clone: The DNA is omitted, as the CDR3 cannot be located on it reliably, and the CDR3 follows TCRdb's listing. The chain couples TRBV6-5 to TRBJ1-2; TRBD1 is the table's D call and was not checked against the DNA. The CDR3 has 13 residues if both end residues are counted. Germline CDR1 is MNHEY and CDR2 is SVGAGI. The CDR3 protein is CASSSYSTSGYTF.

This clone was seen just once. The chain carries TRBV7-9 and TRBJ1-4, with 7 bases matching TRBD1. This CDR3 comprises 16 residues. Germline values: CDR1 SEHNR, CDR2 FQNEAQ (reference sequence). V lost 4 bases to trimming and J lost 8 bases; unmatched junction nucleotides: 13. The CDR3 sequence is CASSYTDRAPSEKLFF. The CDR3 nucleotides read TGTGCCAGCAGCTATACAGACAGGGCACCCTCCGAAAAACTGTTTTTT.

J is TRBJ2-7 and V is TRBV30, with D hard to call. CDR3 length equals 11 residues. The germline V gene has CDR1 GTSNPN and CDR2 SVGIG (reference sequence). The V end was cut by 1 base, the J end by 5 bases, with 6 bases between. This CDR3 reads CAWSAFDEQYF. CDR3 DNA sequence: TGTGCCTGGAGTGCGTTCGACGAGCAGTACTTC.

The count of this clone is one. The chain has TRBV29-1 and TRBJ1-1; D uncertain. Germline V lookup: CDR1 SQVTM, CDR2 ANQGSEA. The CDR3 has 12 residues. V dropped 5 bases and J dropped 5 bases, with 12 bases sitting between them. CDR3 bases: TGCAGCGTTCACTCACAGCGGACTGAAGCTTTCTTT. Its translation is CSVHSQRTEAFF.

This clone has a single count. V gene TRBV7-9 combines with J gene TRBJ2-2; 7 bases fit TRBD1. J was trimmed by 3 bases and V by 1 base; bases with no gene match: 2. The CDR3 contains 15 residues. Germline V gene data show CDR1 as SEHNR and CDR2 as FQNEAQ (reference sequence). The CDR3 reads CASSLDQGDTGELFF. The DNA of the CDR3 is TGTGCCAGCAGCTTAGATCAGGGGGACACCGGGGAGCTGTTTTTT.

This clone was observed a few times. The chain joins TRBV7-8 to TRBJ2-7; 7 positions agree with TRBD1. V shed 1 base, J shed 5 bases, and the junction held 17 bases outside the gene matches. This CDR3 has 18 amino acids. Germline V lookup: CDR1 SGHVS, CDR2 FQNEAQ. CDR3 sequence: CASSLEGTGQVDSDEQYF. The CDR3 nucleotides are TGTGCCAGCAGCTTAGAGGGTACAGGACAGGTCGATTCGGACGAGCAGTACTTC.

The rearrangement uses TRBV11-1 and TRBJ2-3; 8 nucleotides align to TRBD1. CDR1 and CDR2 (germline): SGHAT, FQDESV (reference sequence). The CDR3 is 15 amino acids. The V and J ends lost 5 bases and 2 bases, in that order; junction bases with no gene match: 6. As DNA, the CDR3 is TGTGCCAGCAGCCCGCGGACAGGGCACACAGATACGCAGTATTTT. Encoded protein: CASSPRTGHTDTQYF.

The rearrangement uses TRBV27 and TRBJ2-1; a weak D match, TRBD1 (5 bases). CDR3 size: 12 residues. Germline loops: CDR1 MNHEY, CDR2 SMNVEV (reference sequence). Trimming took off 5 bases at V and 11 bases at J, with 13 bases between the two ends. In nucleotides, the CDR3 is TGTGCCAGCAGTCCGGCCCGGACAAAGCAGTTCTTC. Its translation is CASSPARTKQFF.

This sequence joins TRBV7-9 and TRBJ1-2; D ambiguous. Germline V CDR1 and CDR2: SEHNR, FQNEAQ (reference sequence). The CDR3 spans 13 residues. V lost 3 bases and J 8 bases, leaving 13 bases between the germline ends. CDR3 sequence: CASSFTGDRGYTF. CDR3 DNA: TGTGCCAGCAGCTTTACCGGGGATCGAGGCTACACCTTC.

This sequence joins TRBV7-2 and TRBJ1-2, with D possibly being TRBD1 (5 bases). V shed 5 bases and J shed 7 bases, with 17 bases lying between them. The CDR3 is 14 residues long. From germline, CDR1 is SGHTA and CDR2 FQGNSA. In DNA, the CDR3 is TGTGCCAGCAGCACCGGACAAGGATCATGTGGCTACACCTTC. This translates into CASSTGQGSCGYTF.

The rearrangement uses TRBV5-5 and TRBJ2-7; TRBD2 matches 13 bases. The CDR3 contains 14 residues. In germline, CDR1 is SGHKS, CDR2 YYEKEE (reference sequence). V trimming: 4 bases; J trimming: 4 bases; junction bases outside the gene matches: 2. CDR3 sequence reads: CASSTGLAGYEQYF. The CDR3 bases are TGTGCCAGCAGCACGGGACTAGCGGGATACGAGCAGTACTTC.

This chain uses TRBV5-1 with TRBJ2-7; 7 bases match TRBD2. The V segment lost 6 bases and the J segment 3 bases; nucleotides outside the gene matches: 12. Germline V gives CDR1 SGHRS, CDR2 YFSETQ. The CDR3 covers 15 residues. This CDR3 reads CASTLGGSGYYEQYF. CDR3 bases: TGCGCCAGCACCCTGGGAGGGAGCGGATACTACGAGCAGTACTTC.